The source of this T cell receptor (beta chain) is a study of blood T cell repertoires in COVID-19 (dated by TCRdb to about 2020). About the study as a whole: Samples covering the acute and convalescent phases of COVID-19 were provided by collaborators in the United States, Italy and Spain. The material from the prospective study consisted of cDNA or gDNA derived from T cells, B-cell-depleted T cells, or PBMCs. Deeply sampled blood TCRbeta repertoires from subjects exposed to, actively infected with, or recovered from COVID-19 were included in the dataset. A freely available public database, intended as a resource for researchers studying the immune response to SARS-CoV-2, is where the repertoires were released. Samples were obtained from the ongoing ImmuneRACE study (first 160 participants) and from 1,000 to 1,500 subjects provided by 6 global collaborators. The sample metadata nearly always contained a de-identified subject ID, COVID-19 status, age in years and sex. Where available, HLA class I and class II types were obtained from metadata supplied by the sample provider rather than from assay-based typing. Broader findings and caveats from the paper: The quantity of clinical and demographic metadata differed by source and by participant and was supplied without curation.

TCRbeta CDR3 regions were amplified from genomic DNA using the immunoSEQ Assay, a bias-controlled multiplex PCR. From the authors' description of their analysis: The number of nucleated cells in each sample was estimated from the amplification of reference gene primers within the assay. Sequence reads were collapsed and filtered to measure the absolute abundance of every unique TCRbeta CDR3 rearrangement. For each sample, productive Simpson clonality was calculated as the square root of Simpson's diversity index across productive rearrangements. Drawn from immuneACCESS, this table holds only the in-frame rearrangements with V and J called that TCRdb kept. Clones are partly lost; checked studies trace under half to an unresolved V gene and leave the rest unexplained. For V, J and clone size, that table is used; D and trimming come from the DNA. For this sample the table gives fewer than 350,000 clones, of which more than 75% were detected only once. The ten biggest clones cover around 2.1% of the sample.

A second Seattle source provided samples from volunteer blood donors who had recovered from COVID-19. Whole blood was collected in K2EDTA tubes by collaborating institutions according to the institutions' own protocols. For TCRbeta analysis, collaborator samples were shipped as frozen whole blood, as isolated PBMCs, or as DNA extracted from either sample type. A remark on this clone: Its antigen is unknown. Base qualities are not recorded, but no much larger clone differs from it by a single base.

V sheds 5 bases and J sheds 2 bases, leaving 13 bases between their ends. From a lookup of the germline V gene, CDR1 and CDR2 are SGHVS and FQNEAQ. The CDR3 runs 14 residues from the cysteine to the phenylalanine. The entry retains the CDR3 DNA only, 42 bases that are in frame from base 1. The chain was built from TRBV7-8 and TRBJ2-7; TRBD2 is perhaps the D gene, given 6 matching bases. This TCR was sampled from a young woman who had recovered from COVID-19. Sequences were obtained from peripheral blood. The CDR3 reads as follows: CASSISAGTYEQYF. The DNA sequence is given as TGTGCCAGCAGCATTTCAGCGGGCACCTACGAGCAGTACTTC.